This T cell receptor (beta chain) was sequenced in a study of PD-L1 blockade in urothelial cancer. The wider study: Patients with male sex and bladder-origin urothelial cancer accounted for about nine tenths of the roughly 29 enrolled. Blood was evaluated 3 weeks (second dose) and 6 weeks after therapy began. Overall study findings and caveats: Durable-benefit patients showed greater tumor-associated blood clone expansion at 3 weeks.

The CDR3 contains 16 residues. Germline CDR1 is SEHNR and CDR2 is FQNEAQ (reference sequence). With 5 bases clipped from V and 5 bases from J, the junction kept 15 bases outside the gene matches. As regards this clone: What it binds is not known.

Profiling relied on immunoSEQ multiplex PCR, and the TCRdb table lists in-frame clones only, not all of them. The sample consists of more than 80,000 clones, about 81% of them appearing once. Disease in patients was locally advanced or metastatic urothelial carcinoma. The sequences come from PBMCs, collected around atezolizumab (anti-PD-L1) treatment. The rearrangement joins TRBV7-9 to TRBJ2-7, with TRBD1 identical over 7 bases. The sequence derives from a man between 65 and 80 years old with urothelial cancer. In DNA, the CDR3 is TGTGCCAGCAGCCCGGTCTGGTGGGGACAGCTGGACGAGCAGTACTTC. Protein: CASSPVWWGQLDEQYF.